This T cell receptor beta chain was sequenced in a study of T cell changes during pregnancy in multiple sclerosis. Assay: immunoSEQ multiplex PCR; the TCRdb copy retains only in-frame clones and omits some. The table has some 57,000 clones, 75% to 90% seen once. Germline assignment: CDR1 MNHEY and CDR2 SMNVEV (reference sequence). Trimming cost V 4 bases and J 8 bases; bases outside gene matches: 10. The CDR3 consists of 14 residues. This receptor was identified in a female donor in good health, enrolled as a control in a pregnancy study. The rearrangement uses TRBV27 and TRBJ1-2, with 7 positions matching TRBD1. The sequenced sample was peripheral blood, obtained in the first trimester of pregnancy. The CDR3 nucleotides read TGTGCCAGCAGTTCTACCGGGACAGTACTCGGCTACACCTTC. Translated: CASSSTGTVLGYTF.